Shown below are 2 T cell receptor beta chains from a single sample sequenced in a study of cytomegalovirus exposure and HLA in healthy donors. The PCR had 60 Vbeta and 13 Jbeta primers. The repertoire was sequenced with immunoSEQ multiplex PCR; TCRdb's copy has only in-frame clones and lacks some. The data show approximately 96,000 clones, approximately 79% seen once. The sample consisted of PBMCs. These TCRs come from a male donor in good health and CMV-seronegative.

V and J are TRBV27 and TRBJ1-1, with 7 bases lining up with TRBD1. In germline, CDR1 is MNHEY, CDR2 SMNVEV (reference sequence). The CDR3 covers 14 residues. J lost 10 bases, V lost 5 bases, and 13 bases had no gene match. The CDR3 DNA is TGTGCCAGCAGTGTTTACCGGGACAGTGAAGGAGCTTTCTTT. It codes for CASSVYRDSEGAFF.

The CDR3 region has the DNA TGTGCCATCAGTGAGTCCCCAGGGGTCGTGCATGAGCAGTTCTTC. It encodes CAISESPGVVHEQFF. The rearrangement joins TRBV10-3 to TRBJ2-1; maybe TRBD1 (6 bases). The CDR3 runs 15 residues. Per the germline V gene, CDR1 is ENHRY and CDR2 is SYGVKD. V dropped 0 bases and J dropped 8 bases, with 14 bases sitting between them.